This T cell receptor (beta chain) appears in the sequencing data of a study of blood T cells in healthy people across ages. On the study more broadly: About one barcoded beta molecule per two T cells was the capture yield of template switching.

The CDR3 consists of 18 residues. V was cut by 7 bases and J by 0 bases, with 24 bases left in between. Germline V gene sequence: CDR1 MDHEN, CDR2 SYDVKM. A sample-barcoded 5' primer and a J-beta primer mix were used in a second PCR of roughly 6 to 11 cycles. No fewer than 3 million CDR3-containing paired-end reads came from each sample. TCRdb passed the 5' RACE reads through MiXCR, listing each CDR3 protein once. The sample lists some 1,000,000 distinct CDR3 sequences; under 30% were seen once. These data were also filed under a second study, of T cells of mothers and their children. That study reports: Extracted RNA, in its entirety, went into cDNA synthesis at around 1.5 ug per 15 ul. The study obtained over 8.5 million TCR beta CDR3 reads per mother and about 3 million per child.

This receptor was taken from a girl between 2 and 10 years old in good health. The V call is TRBV28, the J call TRBJ1-1; D is uncertain. Sequences were obtained from blood. CDR3 nucleotides: TGTGCCAGCACTACCCCGGATTGGGTCCTAAAAATGAACACTGAAGCTTTCTTT. It is translated as CASTTPDWVLKMNTEAFF.